This T cell receptor beta chain was captured in a study of T-cell reconstitution after alpha-beta-depleted transplantation in children. The study, taken as a whole, reports: Alpha-beta T cells present about two months after transplant were reported to originate from several hundred expanded graft clones. Certain patients had high TCRbeta diversity at day 60, and it came from recipient T cells and thymic progenitors that survived.

This clonotype was seen ten or more times. What it binds is not known. It was with unique molecular identifiers that the TCRbeta library was prepared. MiXCR, run by TCRdb on the PCR reads, gives a single entry per CDR3 protein. There are hundreds of thousands of distinct CDR3 sequences in the sample; around 12% occur only once, and around 0.8% lies in the top ten. The CDR3 length is 15 residues. Trimming took off 4 bases at V and 3 bases at J, with 16 bases between the two ends. Germline-derived CDR1 and CDR2 are SGHRS and YFSETQ. The clonotype originates from a girl aged 2 to 10 with congenital amegakaryocytic thrombocytopenia, due to receive a stem cell transplant. V usage is TRBV5-1 and J usage is TRBJ1-1, with a weak D call TRBD1 (5 bases). The source was PBMCs, collected before TCRalphabeta/CD19-depleted stem cell transplant. The chain's CDR3 is CASSDPGTLDTEAFF. The CDR3, as DNA: TGCGCCAGCAGCGACCCGGGGACGCTTGACACTGAAGCTTTCTTT.